The clone carrying this T cell receptor beta chain was counted at least ten times. Its specificity is unknown. This CDR3 region has 13 residues. The germline V and J ends were trimmed by 6 bases and 7 bases, with 16 bases remaining between them. Germline lookup yields CDR1 KGHSH and CDR2 LQKENI. This sample was taken from a study of cytotoxic CD8 clonotypes in ibrutinib-treated CLL. Study-wide background: The samples contained over 250,000 productive templates on average. They also contained an average of 94,082 productive rearrangements.

The study's findings and limits: Public clonotypes, an uncommon group, contracted or remained stable on treatment. A rise in clonality was seen at ibrutinib response, and a fall back toward baseline was seen at progression. Clonality was higher at baseline than in age-matched healthy donors and tracked circulating CD8+ T-cell counts.

Sequencing used immunoSEQ multiplex PCR; TCRdb keeps in-frame clones, though not all of them. Of 110,000 to 150,000 clones listed, about 78% are singletons. The J gene is TRBJ2-7, the V gene TRBV18; D perhaps matches TRBD2 (6 bases). The TCR comes from a human donor with chronic lymphocytic leukemia. The material sequenced was PBMCs, taken after 24 months of ibrutinib treatment. The CDR3 loop is CASSQNLGGEQYF. The CDR3 nucleotides are TGTGCCAGCTCCCAAAACCTGGGGGGTGAGCAGTACTTC.